The 8 T cell receptor beta chains in this list originate from one sample, sequenced in a study of T cell responses to AZD1222 COVID-19 vaccine. The data were produced by immunoSEQ multiplex PCR, yet TCRdb's version contains in-frame clones alone and is incomplete. The sample holds 95,000 to 100,000 clones, roughly 90% seen once. The starting material was peripheral blood, obtained on day 0 of AZD1222 vaccination. These receptor sequences come from an adult in good health.

The chain has TRBV28 and TRBJ1-2, with TRBD1 matching over 8 bases. This CDR3 is built from 14 residues. Germline CDR1 MDHEN, CDR2 SYDVKM. V lost 3 bases and J lost 5; bases outside the gene matches: 5. The CDR3 nucleotides are TGTGCCAGCAGTTTCGGGACAGGTCCTTATGGCTACACCTTC. It codes for CASSFGTGPYGYTF.

The chain combines TRBV5-1 with TRBJ2-5, with D possibly called TRBD1 or TRBD2 (7 bases each). Germline CDR1 reads SGHRS; CDR2 reads YFSETQ. The CDR3 consists of 15 residues. Trimming cost V 0 bases and J 2 bases, with 11 bases left between them. The CDR3 protein is CASSLGQGLQETQYF. Here the CDR3 DNA reads TGCGCCAGCAGCTTGGGACAGGGACTACAAGAGACCCAGTACTTC.

The chain uses TRBV5-1 and TRBJ2-7; TRBD1 aligns across 7 bases. Germline-derived CDR1 and CDR2 are SGHRS and YFSETQ. The length of the CDR3 is 15 residues. V was clipped by 2 bases and J by 5 bases; unmatched bases: 10. The CDR3 is CASSFLQGVVDEQYF. CDR3 DNA sequence: TGCGCCAGCAGCTTTCTCCAGGGGGTTGTCGACGAGCAGTACTTC.

The V call is TRBV3-1 (or the pseudogene TRBV3-2), the J call TRBJ2-3; D may be TRBD1 (5 bases). Germline CDR1 reads LGHDT; CDR2 reads YNNKEL (reference sequence). The CDR3 extends over 13 amino acids. Between the trimmed V and J ends, which lost 8 bases and 4 bases, there was a span of 13 bases. The CDR3 spells CASGQGRSDTQYF. The CDR3, as DNA: TGTGCCAGCGGGCAGGGTCGATCAGATACGCAGTATTTT.

This clone has just one count. This sequence joins TRBV9 and TRBJ2-5, with TRBD1 identical over 8 bases. The CDR3 is made up of 13 amino acids. Germline loops: CDR1 SGDLS, CDR2 YYNGEE. Losses at the gene ends were 4 bases for V and 5 bases for J; bases not matched to a gene: 4. For the CDR3, the DNA is TGTGCCAGCAGCCCCCGGACAGGGGAGACCCAGTACTTC. Protein sequence: CASSPRTGETQYF.

The chain recombines TRBV5-8 with TRBJ2-6; TRBD1 matches 7 bases. The V and J ends lost 6 bases and 1 base, in that order; junction bases with no gene match: 7. Germline V gene sequence: CDR1 SGHTS, CDR2 YDEGEE. The CDR3 has 16 residues. The CDR3, as DNA: TGTGCCAGCAACCATAACAGGGGTTCTGGGGCCAACGTCCTGACTTTC. Translation: CASNHNRGSGANVLTF.

The V and J genes are TRBV10-2 and TRBJ1-1; D uncertain. Germline values: CDR1 WSHSY, CDR2 SAAADI. The CDR3 length is 11 residues. Trimming shortened V by 4 bases and J by 7 bases, and 7 bases separated the two germline ends. This chain's CDR3 is CASSGVYEAFF. Written as DNA, the CDR3 is TGCGCCAGCAGTGGGGTCTATGAAGCTTTCTTT.

CDR3 in amino acids: CASSLAPSGRNYGYTF. The DNA for the CDR3 is TGTGCCAGCAGCTTAGCGCCTTCGGGACGGAACTATGGCTACACCTTC. The chain uses TRBV7-8 and TRBJ1-2, with a weak D call TRBD1 (5 bases). Germline V CDR1 and CDR2: SGHVS, FQNEAQ. The length of the CDR3 is 16 residues. With 0 bases removed from V and 2 bases from J, the gap between germline ends came to 13 bases. Using reference TRBV7-8 and TRBJ1-2 for the parts outside the CDR3, the full variable domain is GAGVSQSPRYKVAKRGQDVALRCDPISGHVSLFWYQQALGQGPEFLTYFQNEAQLDKSGLPSDRFFAERPEGSVSTLKIQRTQQEDSAVYLCASSLAPSGRNYGYTFGSGTRLTVV.